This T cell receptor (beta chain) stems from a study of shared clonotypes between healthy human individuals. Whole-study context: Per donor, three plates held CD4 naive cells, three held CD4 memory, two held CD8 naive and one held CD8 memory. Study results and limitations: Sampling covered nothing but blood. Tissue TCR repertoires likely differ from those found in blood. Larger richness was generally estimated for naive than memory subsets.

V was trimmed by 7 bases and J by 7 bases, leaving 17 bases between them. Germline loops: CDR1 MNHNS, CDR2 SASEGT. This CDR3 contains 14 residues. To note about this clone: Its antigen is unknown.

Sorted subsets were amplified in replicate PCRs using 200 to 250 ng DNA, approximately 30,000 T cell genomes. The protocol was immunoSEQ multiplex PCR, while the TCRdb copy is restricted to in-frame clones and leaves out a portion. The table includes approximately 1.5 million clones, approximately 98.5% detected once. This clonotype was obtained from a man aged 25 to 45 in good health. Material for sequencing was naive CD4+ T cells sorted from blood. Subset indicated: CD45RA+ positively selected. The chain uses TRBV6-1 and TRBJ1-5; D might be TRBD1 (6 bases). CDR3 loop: CASKVQGVGQPQHF. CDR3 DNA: TGTGCCAGCAAGGTACAGGGTGTGGGGCAGCCCCAGCATTTT.